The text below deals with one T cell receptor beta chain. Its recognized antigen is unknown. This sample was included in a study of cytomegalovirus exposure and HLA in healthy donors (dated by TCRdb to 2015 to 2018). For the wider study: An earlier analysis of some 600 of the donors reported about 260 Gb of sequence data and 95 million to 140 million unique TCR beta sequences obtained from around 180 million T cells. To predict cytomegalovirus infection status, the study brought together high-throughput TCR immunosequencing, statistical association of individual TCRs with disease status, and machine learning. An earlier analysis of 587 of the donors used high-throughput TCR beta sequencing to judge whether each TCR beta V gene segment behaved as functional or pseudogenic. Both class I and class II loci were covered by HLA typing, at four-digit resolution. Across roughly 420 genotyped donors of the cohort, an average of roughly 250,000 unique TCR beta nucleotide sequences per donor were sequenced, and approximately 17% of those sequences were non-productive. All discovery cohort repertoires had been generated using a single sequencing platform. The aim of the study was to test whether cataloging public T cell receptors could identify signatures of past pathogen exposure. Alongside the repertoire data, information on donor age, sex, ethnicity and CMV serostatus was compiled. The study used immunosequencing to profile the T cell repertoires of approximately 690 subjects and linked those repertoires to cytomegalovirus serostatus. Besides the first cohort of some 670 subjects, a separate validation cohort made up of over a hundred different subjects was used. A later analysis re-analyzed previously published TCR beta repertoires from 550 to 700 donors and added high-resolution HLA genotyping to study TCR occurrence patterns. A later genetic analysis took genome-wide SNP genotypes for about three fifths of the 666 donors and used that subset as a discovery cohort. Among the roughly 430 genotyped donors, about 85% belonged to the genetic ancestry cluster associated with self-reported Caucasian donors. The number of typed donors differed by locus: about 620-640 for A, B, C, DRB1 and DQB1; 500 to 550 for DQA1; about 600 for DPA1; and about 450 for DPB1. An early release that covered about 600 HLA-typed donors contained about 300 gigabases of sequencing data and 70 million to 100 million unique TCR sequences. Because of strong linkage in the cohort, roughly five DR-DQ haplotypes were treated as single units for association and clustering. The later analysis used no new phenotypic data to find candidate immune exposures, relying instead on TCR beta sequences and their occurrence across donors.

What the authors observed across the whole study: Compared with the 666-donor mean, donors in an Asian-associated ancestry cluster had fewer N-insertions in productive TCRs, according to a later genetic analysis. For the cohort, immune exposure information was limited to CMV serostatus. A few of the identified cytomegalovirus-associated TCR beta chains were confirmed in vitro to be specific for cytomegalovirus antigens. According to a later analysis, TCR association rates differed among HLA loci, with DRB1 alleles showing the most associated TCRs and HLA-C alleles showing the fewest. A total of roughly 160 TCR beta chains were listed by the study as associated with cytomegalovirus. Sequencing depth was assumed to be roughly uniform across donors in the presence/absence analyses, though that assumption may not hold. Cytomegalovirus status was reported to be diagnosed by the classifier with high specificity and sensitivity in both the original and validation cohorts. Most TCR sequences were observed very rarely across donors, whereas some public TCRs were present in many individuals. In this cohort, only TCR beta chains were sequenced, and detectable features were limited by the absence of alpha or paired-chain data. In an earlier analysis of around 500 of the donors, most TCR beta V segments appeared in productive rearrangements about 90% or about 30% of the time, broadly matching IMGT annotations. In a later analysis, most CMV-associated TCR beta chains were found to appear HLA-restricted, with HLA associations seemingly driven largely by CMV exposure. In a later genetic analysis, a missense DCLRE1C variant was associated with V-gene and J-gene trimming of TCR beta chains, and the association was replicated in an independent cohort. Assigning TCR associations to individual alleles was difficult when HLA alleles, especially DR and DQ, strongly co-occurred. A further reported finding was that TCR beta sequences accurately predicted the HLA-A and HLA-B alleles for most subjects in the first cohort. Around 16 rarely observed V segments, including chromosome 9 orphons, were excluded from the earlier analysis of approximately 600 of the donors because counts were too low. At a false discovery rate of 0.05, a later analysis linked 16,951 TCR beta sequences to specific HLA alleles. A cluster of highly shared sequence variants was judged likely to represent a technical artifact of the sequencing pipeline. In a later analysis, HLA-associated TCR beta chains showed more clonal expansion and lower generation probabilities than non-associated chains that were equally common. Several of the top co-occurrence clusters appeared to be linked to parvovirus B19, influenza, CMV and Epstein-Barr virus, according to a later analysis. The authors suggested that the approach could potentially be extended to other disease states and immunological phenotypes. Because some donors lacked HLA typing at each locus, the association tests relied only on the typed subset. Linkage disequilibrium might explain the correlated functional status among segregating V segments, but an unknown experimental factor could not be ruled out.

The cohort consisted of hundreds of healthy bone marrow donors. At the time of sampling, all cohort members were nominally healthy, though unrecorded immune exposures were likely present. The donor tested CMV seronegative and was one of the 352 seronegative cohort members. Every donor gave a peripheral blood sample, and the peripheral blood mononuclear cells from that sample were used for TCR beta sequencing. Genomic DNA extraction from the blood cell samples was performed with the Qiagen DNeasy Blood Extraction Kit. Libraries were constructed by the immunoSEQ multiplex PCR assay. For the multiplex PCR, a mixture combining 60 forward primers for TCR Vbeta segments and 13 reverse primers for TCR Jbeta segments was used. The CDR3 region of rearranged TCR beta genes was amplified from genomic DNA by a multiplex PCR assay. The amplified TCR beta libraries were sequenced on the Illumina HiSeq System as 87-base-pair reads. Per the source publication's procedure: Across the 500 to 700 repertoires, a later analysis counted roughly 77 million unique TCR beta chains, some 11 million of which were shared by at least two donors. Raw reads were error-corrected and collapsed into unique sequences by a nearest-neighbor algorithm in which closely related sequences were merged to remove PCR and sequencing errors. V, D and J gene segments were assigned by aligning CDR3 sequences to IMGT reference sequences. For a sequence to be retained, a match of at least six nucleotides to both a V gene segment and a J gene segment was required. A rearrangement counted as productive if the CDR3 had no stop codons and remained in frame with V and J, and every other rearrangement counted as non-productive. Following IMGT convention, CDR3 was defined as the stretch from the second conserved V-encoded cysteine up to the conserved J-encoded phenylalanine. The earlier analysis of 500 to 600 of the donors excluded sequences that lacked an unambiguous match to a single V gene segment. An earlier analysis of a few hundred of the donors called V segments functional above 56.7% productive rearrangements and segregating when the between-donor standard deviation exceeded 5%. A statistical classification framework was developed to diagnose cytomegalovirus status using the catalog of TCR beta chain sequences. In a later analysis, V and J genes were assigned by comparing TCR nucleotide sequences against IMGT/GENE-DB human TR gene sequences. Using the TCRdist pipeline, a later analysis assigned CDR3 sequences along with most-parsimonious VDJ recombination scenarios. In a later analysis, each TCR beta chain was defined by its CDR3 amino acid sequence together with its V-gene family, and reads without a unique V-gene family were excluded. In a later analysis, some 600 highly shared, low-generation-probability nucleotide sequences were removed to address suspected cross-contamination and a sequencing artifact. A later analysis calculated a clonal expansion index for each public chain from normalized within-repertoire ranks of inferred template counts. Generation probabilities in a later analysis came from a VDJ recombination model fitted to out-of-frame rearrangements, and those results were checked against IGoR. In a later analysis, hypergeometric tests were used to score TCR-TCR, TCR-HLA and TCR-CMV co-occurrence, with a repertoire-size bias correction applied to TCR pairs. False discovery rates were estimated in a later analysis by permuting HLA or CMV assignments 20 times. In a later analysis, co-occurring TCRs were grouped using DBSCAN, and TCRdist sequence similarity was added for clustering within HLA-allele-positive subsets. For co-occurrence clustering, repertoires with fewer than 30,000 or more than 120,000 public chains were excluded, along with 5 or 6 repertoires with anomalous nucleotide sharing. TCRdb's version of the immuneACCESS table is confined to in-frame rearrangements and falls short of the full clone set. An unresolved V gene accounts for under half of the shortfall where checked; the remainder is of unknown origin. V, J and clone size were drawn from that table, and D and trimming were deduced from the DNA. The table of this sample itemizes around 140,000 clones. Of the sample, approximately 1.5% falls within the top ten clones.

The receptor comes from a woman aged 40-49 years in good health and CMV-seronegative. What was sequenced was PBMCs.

The nucleotides read TGTGCCATCAGTGTTCAGGGGGGCGGCTACACCTTC. Its protein reads: CAISVQGGGYTF. Recombination connected TRBV10-3 to TRBJ1-2; 7 central nucleotides agree with TRBD1. As encoded in the germline V gene, CDR1 is ENHRY while CDR2 is SYGVKD. V loses 4 bases at its end and J loses 8 bases; junction bases beyond the gene matches: 4. Inclusive of the bounding cysteine and phenylalanine, the CDR3 is 12 residues long. CDR3 DNA is the only sequence kept; it has 36 bases, read in frame from the first base.